This entry lists 8 T cell receptor beta chains sequenced from one sample in a study of blood T cell repertoires in COVID-19. Generated by immunoSEQ multiplex PCR, the TCRdb table keeps only in-frame clones and is missing some. Of 150,000 to 200,000 clones in the sample, 86% are singletons; the top ten hold roughly 3.5%. Sequenced material: peripheral blood. Receptors originate from a man aged 70-80 years with acute or convalescent COVID-19.

The rearrangement links TRBV18 to TRBJ1-4, with 8 bases aligning to TRBD1. The trim removed 3 bases at V and 8 bases at J, leaving 8 bases unmatched. There are 15 residues in the CDR3. Per germline, CDR1 KGHSH and CDR2 LQKENI. The CDR3 bases are TGTGCCAGCTCACCTCCGGGACAGGATGGAGAAAAACTGTTTTTT. As protein: CASSPPGQDGEKLFF. The full variable domain, rest sourced from reference TRBV18 and TRBJ1-4, is NAGVMQNPRHLVRRRGQEARLRCSPMKGHSHVYWYRQLPEEGLKFMVYLQKENIIDESGMPKERFSAEFPKEGPSILRIQQVVRGDSAAYFCASSPPGQDGEKLFFGSGTQLSVL.

The V call is TRBV14, the J call TRBJ2-5; 8 bases fit TRBD1. The CDR3 runs to 14 residues. The germline gives CDR1 SGHDN, CDR2 FVKESK. V lost 5 bases to trimming and J lost 6 bases; unmatched junction nucleotides: 8. This CDR3 is CASSETGVWKTQYF. The CDR3, as DNA: TGTGCCAGCAGCGAGACAGGGGTATGGAAGACCCAGTACTTC.

The J gene is TRBJ1-1, the V gene TRBV3-1 (or the pseudogene TRBV3-2); possibly TRBD1 for D (6 bases). Germline values: CDR1 LGHDT, CDR2 YNNKEL (reference sequence). V was pared by 1 base and J by 10 bases, with 19 bases between. The CDR3 is 15 residues long. CDR3 sequence reads: CASSQVPQGGLIAFF. Here the CDR3 DNA reads TGTGCCAGCAGCCAAGTTCCACAGGGTGGGTTGATAGCTTTCTTT.

This clone was detected once. The V gene is TRBV27, the J gene TRBJ2-7; tentative D call: TRBD1 (6 bases). This CDR3 has 16 residues. Germline lookup yields CDR1 MNHEY and CDR2 SMNVEV (reference sequence). With 5 bases removed from V and 6 bases from J, the gap between germline ends came to 23 bases. This CDR3 reads CASSITTGQAPLEQYF. CDR3 coding DNA: TGTGCCAGCAGTATTACCACAGGGCAAGCTCCCCTCGAGCAGTACTTC.

The chain carries TRBV5-4 and TRBJ2-2, with D perhaps TRBD2 (6 bases). CDR3 length equals 12 residues. CDR1 SGHNT and CDR2 YYREEE come from the germline V gene (reference sequence). The ends were cut back, 4 bases at V and 7 bases at J, with 8 bases in the middle. The CDR3 nucleotides read TGTGCCAGCAGCGCGCGGGGCGGGGAGCTGTTTTTT. It translates to CASSARGGELFF.

The chain joins TRBV3-1 (or the pseudogene TRBV3-2) to TRBJ2-7; 7 bases are a match to TRBD2. The V gene's germline CDR1 is LGHDT and CDR2 YNNKEL (reference sequence). Trimming took 2 bases from V and 5 from J; bases not matched to a gene: 9. The CDR3 is made up of 15 amino acids. The CDR3 loop reads CASSQNPAGYDEQYF. Written as DNA, the CDR3 is TGTGCCAGCAGCCAAAATCCAGCGGGGTACGACGAGCAGTACTTC.

This rearrangement joins TRBV30 to TRBJ2-3; 13 bases are a match to TRBD2. J gave up 9 bases and V 3 bases, and 3 bases lay outside the gene matches. The CDR3 has 13 residues. CDR1 and CDR2 from the germline V gene are GTSNPN and SVGIG (reference sequence). The CDR3 nucleotides are TGTGCCTGGAGCACTAGCGGGGGGGAGACGCAGTATTTT. Translating it yields CAWSTSGGETQYF.

The rearrangement uses TRBV3-1 (or the pseudogene TRBV3-2) and TRBJ1-5; 9 bases line up with TRBD1. This CDR3 is 16 amino acids long. The germline V gene encodes CDR1 LGHDT and CDR2 YNNKEL (reference sequence). The junction had 8 bases not matched to a gene; V was cut back by 1 base and J by 7 bases. The CDR3 coding sequence is TGTGCCAGCAGCCAAGGACCCGGACAGGGGAGACAGCCCCAGCATTTT. It codes for CASSQGPGQGRQPQHF.